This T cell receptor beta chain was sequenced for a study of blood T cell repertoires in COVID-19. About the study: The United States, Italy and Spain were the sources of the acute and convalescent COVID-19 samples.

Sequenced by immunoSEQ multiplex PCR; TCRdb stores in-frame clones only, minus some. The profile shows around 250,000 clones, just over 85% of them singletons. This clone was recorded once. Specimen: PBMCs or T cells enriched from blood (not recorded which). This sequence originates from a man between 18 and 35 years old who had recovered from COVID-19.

The CDR3 region has the DNA TGTGCCAGCAGCCCCCGCAGGTTCAGCAATCAGCCCCAGCATTTT. Encoded protein: CASSPRRFSNQPQHF. The chain uses TRBV4-2 and TRBJ1-5; no firm D call. V lost 4 bases to trimming and J lost 1 base, with 11 bases between them. The length of the CDR3 is 15 residues. From germline, CDR1 is LGHNA and CDR2 YNFKEQ.